This record looks at one T cell receptor beta chain sequence and its context. Its antigen is currently unknown. Researchers reported sorting CD4+ naive, central memory, regulatory and stem cell-like memory cells via CD45RO/CCR7/CD25/CD127/CD95/CD27. Purities over 98% were achieved in all sorted populations. There are 13 residues in the CDR3. V was trimmed by 4 bases and J by 0 bases, leaving 7 bases between them. Germline values: CDR1 SQVTM, CDR2 ANQGSEA. This record belongs to a study of beta chain features in type 1 diabetes. Study-wide results and limits: cDNA-based reads could over-represent cells with high TCR expression. Type 1 diabetes patients had TCRB CDR3s that were shorter (moderately but significantly so) in all four CD4+ subsets.

Sequenced material consisted of expressed TCRB transcripts (all of the isolated RNA was reverse transcribed). Some clones are missing from TCRdb's copy, which holds only in-frame ones; the method was immunoSEQ multiplex PCR. The sample contains 200,000 to 250,000 clones, 9.6% of which appear only once. This chain uses TRBV29-1 with TRBJ1-5; D remains unclear. The receptor was isolated from a woman between 18 and 29 years old in good health. What was sequenced was naive CD4+ T cells from blood. This CDR3 is CSVGSGSNQPQHF. CDR3 nucleotides: TGCAGCGTTGGGTCCGGTAGCAATCAGCCCCAGCATTTT.